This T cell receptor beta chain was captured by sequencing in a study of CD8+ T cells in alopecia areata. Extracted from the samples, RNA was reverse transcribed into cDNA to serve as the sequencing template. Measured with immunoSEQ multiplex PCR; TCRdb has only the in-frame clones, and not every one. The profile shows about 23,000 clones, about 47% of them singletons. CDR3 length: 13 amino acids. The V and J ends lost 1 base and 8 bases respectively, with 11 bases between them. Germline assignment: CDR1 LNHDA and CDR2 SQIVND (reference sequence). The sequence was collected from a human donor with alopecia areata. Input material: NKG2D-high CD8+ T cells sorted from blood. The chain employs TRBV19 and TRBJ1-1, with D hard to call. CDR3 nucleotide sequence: TGTGCCAGTAGTATAGGAGCAGTCCCGGAAGCTTTCTTT. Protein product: CASSIGAVPEAFF.